Listed here are 13 T cell receptor beta chains from one sample, sequenced in a study of blood T cell repertoires in COVID-19. Libraries were prepared by immunoSEQ multiplex PCR; TCRdb keeps only in-frame clonotypes and omits some of them. Of some 150,000 clones listed, over 65% are singletons. The specimen sequenced was PBMCs or T cells enriched from blood (not recorded which). These TCRs come from a woman aged 45 to 65 who had recovered from COVID-19.

The J gene is TRBJ2-2, the V gene TRBV24-1, with 11 bases that match TRBD2. Germline values: CDR1 KGHDR, CDR2 SFDVKD. CDR3 length: 16 residues. V trimming: 0 bases; J trimming: 6 bases; junction bases outside the gene matches: 2. The CDR3 spells CATSDLTSGGAGELFF. Written as DNA, the CDR3 is TGTGCCACCAGTGATTTGACTAGCGGGGGTGCCGGGGAGCTGTTTTTT.

The chain recombines TRBV7-3 with TRBJ2-3, with D unresolved. V lost 6 bases, J lost 6 bases, and 22 bases lay in between. The CDR3 length is 16 residues. The germline CDR1 and CDR2 sequences are SGHTA and FQGTGA. The CDR3 region is CASSPYSLSGSDTQYF. The CDR3 nucleotides are TGTGCCAGCAGTCCCTACAGCCTGAGTGGGTCCGATACGCAGTATTTT.

This clone was observed a single time. This same CDR3 is encoded by further DNA sequences in the sample. V is TRBV28 and J is TRBJ1-2; D might be TRBD1 (5 bases). This CDR3 region has 14 residues. In germline, CDR1 is MDHEN, CDR2 SYDVKM. V dropped 6 bases and J dropped 2 bases, with 13 bases sitting between them. The CDR3 sequence: CASSLGAGNYGYTF. DNA of the CDR3: TGTGCCAGCAGCCTAGGGGCCGGGAACTATGGCTACACCTTC.

The chain carries TRBV7-6 and TRBJ2-7; 9 nucleotides agree with TRBD1. This CDR3 has 14 amino acids. V lost 6 bases to trimming and J lost 2 bases; unmatched junction nucleotides: 5. CDR1 is SGHVS and CDR2 is FNYEAQ in the germline V gene. CDR3 sequence (DNA): TGTGCCAGCAGTTCCGGGACAGGGACCTACGAGCAGTACTTC. It translates to CASSSGTGTYEQYF.

The chain has TRBV6-1 and TRBJ1-2; TRBD1 matches 7 bases. This CDR3 is built from 15 residues. Germline V gives CDR1 MNHNS, CDR2 SASEGT. V lost 2 bases, J lost 6 bases, and 9 bases stayed unmatched. DNA of the CDR3: TGTGCCAGCAGTGAAATCCGGGGACAGATCGATGGCTACACCTTC. It encodes CASSEIRGQIDGYTF.

The chain recombines TRBV7-9 with TRBJ2-1, with D possibly TRBD2 on 6 matching bases. V lost 1 base and J lost 7, with 11 bases in between. Germline CDR1 reads SEHNR; CDR2 reads FQNEAQ (reference sequence). CDR3 length equals 14 residues. The CDR3 DNA sequence: TGTGCCAGCAGCTTAGAGAGGCTAGCGAATGAGCAGTTCTTC. Protein product: CASSLERLANEQFF.

The CDR3 DNA sequence: TGTGCCAGCAGCCTTGGTCCGGTGAACACTGAAGCTTTCTTT. Its protein product is CASSLGPVNTEAFF. The V and J genes are TRBV4-2 and TRBJ1-1, with D unresolved. The CDR3 spans 14 residues. Per the germline V gene, CDR1 is LGHNA and CDR2 is YNFKEQ. The V and J ends lost 4 bases and 0 bases respectively, with 9 bases between them.

The rearrangement joins TRBV27 to TRBJ1-1; D perhaps matches TRBD1 (6 bases). CDR3 length equals 15 residues. Germline V gene sequence: CDR1 MNHEY, CDR2 SMNVEV (reference sequence). Deletions cut 5 bases from V and 3 bases from J, with 16 bases between. DNA for the CDR3: TGTGCCAGCAGTACCCGCGGGGGCTGGGACACTGAAGCTTTCTTT. It encodes CASSTRGGWDTEAFF.

V is TRBV2 and J is TRBJ1-1; tentatively, D is TRBD1 (6 bases). The CDR3 totals 12 residues. V lost 11 bases, J lost 3 bases, and 13 bases lay in between. Germline assignment: CDR1 SNHLY and CDR2 FYNNEI. The CDR3 sequence: CASGQHYTEAFF. CDR3 coding DNA: TGTGCCTCAGGACAGCACTACACTGAAGCTTTCTTT.

This clone was counted a few times. This chain connects TRBV27 to TRBJ1-6; a weak D match, TRBD1 (6 bases). The V end was cut by 3 bases, the J end by 10 bases, with 19 bases between. The CDR3 totals 16 residues. Germline V gene lookup returns CDR1 MNHEY and CDR2 SMNVEV (reference sequence). In nucleotides, the CDR3 is TGTGCCAGCAGTTTTAGGGGAGGGGGAGGCAACTCACCCCTCCACTTT. The encoded protein is CASSFRGGGGNSPLHF.

Details on this clone: This sample includes further DNA sequences coding for the same CDR3. The rearrangement uses TRBV11-3 and TRBJ1-1; D is unclear. V lost 1 base and J lost 2, with 5 bases in between. The CDR3 runs to 13 residues. CDR1 SGHNT and CDR2 YENEEA come from the germline V gene. CDR3 loop: CASSLAGNTEAFF. CDR3 nucleotide sequence: TGTGCCAGCAGCTTAGCGGGAAACACTGAAGCTTTCTTT.

The chain has TRBV6-5 and TRBJ2-3; D is unclear. Germline-derived CDR1 and CDR2 are MNHEY and SVGAGI. CDR3 length: 12 residues. V dropped 5 bases and J dropped 1 base, with 4 bases sitting between them. The CDR3, as DNA: TGTGCCAGCAGTAGCCGCACAGATACGCAGTATTTT. It is translated as CASSSRTDTQYF.

J is TRBJ1-4 and V is TRBV30; no definite D call. Germline CDR1 is GTSNPN and CDR2 is SVGIG (reference sequence). This CDR3 is built from 12 residues. V was cut by 5 bases and J by 3 bases, with 7 bases left in between. In nucleotides, the CDR3 is TGTGCCTGGGGTGACTCTAATGAAAAACTGTTTTTT. This gives the protein CAWGDSNEKLFF.